This T cell receptor (beta chain) was found in a study of blood T cells in healthy people across ages. Each individual donor underwent a draw of ten milliliters of peripheral blood. V was clipped by 0 bases and J by 7 bases, with 6 bases between them. The CDR3 runs to 12 residues. Together with a sample-barcoded 5' primer, a J-beta primer mix was included in a second PCR lasting roughly 6 to 12 cycles. TCRdb reprocessed the 5' RACE reads with MiXCR, giving one entry per CDR3 protein. The sample includes approximately 800,000 distinct CDR3 sequences, 35% to 60% seen only once; the top ten take 15% to 20%.

The sequenced sample was blood. The receptor's source is a man older than 75 in good health. The gene calls are TRBV12-3 or TRBV12-4 and TRBJ1-2; unclear D gene. The chain's CDR3 is CASSLARVGYTF. The CDR3 DNA reads as TGTGCCAGCAGTTTAGCGCGGGTTGGCTACACCTTC.